The 10 T cell receptor beta chains listed next were all sequenced from one sample in a study of T cell responses to AZD1222 COVID-19 vaccine. Data came from immunoSEQ multiplex PCR; TCRdb stores just in-frame clones and leaves some out. Of roughly 130,000 clones in the sample, about 90% were seen once. Here the sequenced sample was peripheral blood, taken on day 0 of AZD1222 vaccination. These receptors were taken from an adult in good health.

The rearrangement uses TRBV28 and TRBJ2-2; a weak D match, TRBD1 (6 bases). The CDR3 spans 15 residues. V lost 7 bases to trimming and J lost 4 bases, with 16 bases between them. In germline, CDR1 is MDHEN, CDR2 SYDVKM. The CDR3 nucleotides are TGTGCCAGCAACCACGGACAGCCCGGCACCGGGGAGCTGTTTTTT. Translating it yields CASNHGQPGTGELFF.

V is TRBV30 and J is TRBJ2-7; 9 bases map to TRBD1. CDR3 length: 15 residues. CDR1 GTSNPN and CDR2 SVGIG come from the germline V gene (reference sequence). Germline trimming cut 5 bases from V and 2 bases from J; bases unmatched to any gene: 10. The CDR3 here is CAWGPGQGIPYEQYF. CDR3 in DNA: TGTGCCTGGGGACCGGGACAGGGTATCCCCTACGAGCAGTACTTC. The full variable domain, with the rest looked up from reference TRBV30 and TRBJ2-7, is SQTIHQWPATLVQPVGSPLSLECTVEGTSNPNLYWYRQAAGRGLQLLFYSVGIGQISSEVPQNLSASRPQDRQFILSSKKLLLSDSGFYLCAWGPGQGIPYEQYFGPGTRLTVT.

The chain employs TRBV5-4 and TRBJ2-7; a weak D match, TRBD1 (6 bases). V was trimmed by 5 bases and J by 3 bases, leaving 18 bases between them. This CDR3 is built from 15 residues. Germline-derived CDR1 and CDR2 are SGHNT and YYREEE (reference sequence). The chain's CDR3 is CASSAPQGTGYEQYF. The CDR3 DNA reads TGTGCCAGCAGTGCCCCACAGGGAACTGGCTACGAGCAGTACTTC. The full variable domain, rest sourced from reference TRBV5-4 and TRBJ2-7, is ETGVTQSPTHLIKTRGQQVTLRCSSQSGHNTVSWYQQALGQGPQFIFQYYREEENGRGNFPPRFSGLQFPNYSSELNVNALELDDSALYLCASSAPQGTGYEQYFGPGTRLTVT.

The V and J genes are TRBV10-1 and TRBJ1-2, with no clear D. V lost 4 bases to trimming and J lost 8 bases, with 11 bases between them. The CDR3 length is 12 residues. CDR1 is WNHNN, CDR2 SYGVQD, per germline (reference sequence). The chain's CDR3 is CASSVGRWGYTF. The CDR3 DNA is TGCGCCAGCAGTGTGGGCAGGTGGGGCTACACCTTC.

The chain uses TRBV27 and TRBJ2-1, with 7 bases that match TRBD2. Unmatched junction bases numbered 8, after V lost 6 bases and J lost 0 bases. CDR3 size: 16 residues. Looked up from germline, CDR1 is MNHEY and CDR2 is SMNVEV (reference sequence). Here the CDR3 DNA reads TGTGCCAGCAGAGGTCTAGCGGCCCGCTCCTACAATGAGCAGTTCTTC. It is translated as CASRGLAARSYNEQFF.

V usage is TRBV5-1 and J usage is TRBJ2-7, with TRBD2 matching 16 bases. This CDR3 is built from 20 residues. Germline V lookup: CDR1 SGHRS, CDR2 YFSETQ. After removal of 4 bases from V and 5 bases from J, the junction contained 18 bases not matched to a gene. Written as DNA, the CDR3 is TGCGCCAGCAGCGAAACTATCCCGGGACTAGCGGGGGGGCTCACAGACGAGCAGTACTTC. Its translation is CASSETIPGLAGGLTDEQYF.

In this sample, this clone turned up a few times. The chain is built from TRBV5-1 and TRBJ1-2; TRBD1 matches 8 bases. V lost 8 bases and J lost 3; bases outside the gene matches: 9. There are 14 residues in the CDR3. Germline lookup yields CDR1 SGHRS and CDR2 YFSETQ. The CDR3 DNA follows: TGCGCCAGAGTCTCCCAGGGGGCACACTATGGCTACACCTTC. Translating it yields CARVSQGAHYGYTF.

The chain couples TRBV5-1 to TRBJ2-7; 9 positions match TRBD1. Trimming cost V 4 bases and J 3 bases; bases outside gene matches: 8. The germline gives CDR1 SGHRS, CDR2 YFSETQ. The CDR3 has 15 residues. The DNA for the CDR3 is TGCGCCAGCAGCGTCGCGCCGGGACAGGGCTACGAGCAGTACTTC. It yields the protein CASSVAPGQGYEQYF.

The V and J genes are TRBV7-8 and TRBJ2-4, with 9 bases aligning to TRBD2. Germline assignment: CDR1 SGHVS and CDR2 FQNEAQ. The CDR3 spans 19 residues. Trimming took 4 bases from V and 1 from J; bases not matched to a gene: 14. In nucleotides, the CDR3 is TGTGCCAGCAGCTCGGGTACTAACGCGGGAGGGCCTGCCAAAAACATTCAGTACTTC. Its protein product is CASSSGTNAGGPAKNIQYF.

This clone has a single count. This chain uses TRBV5-4 with TRBJ1-2; TRBD1 matches at 7 bases. The CDR3 length is 15 residues. V was pared by 4 bases and J by 8 bases, with 14 bases of the junction left unmatched. CDR1 and CDR2 (germline): SGHNT, YYREEE (reference sequence). CDR3 DNA sequence: TGTGCCAGCAGCAGGGGGTACAGGGGATCAGGGGGCTACACCTTC. Protein sequence: CASSRGYRGSGGYTF.